Sequencing of this T cell receptor beta chain was carried out in a study of T cells in Graves' hyperthyroidism and ophthalmopathy. The overall study: Peripheral blood was collected at initial diagnosis, before any treatment.

A patient was excluded if there was uncontrolled infection, other autoimmune disease, pregnancy or lactation. Study-wide findings and caveats: The model made its ophthalmopathy prediction, and onset followed a median around 6.9 months later.

This clonotype was observed at least ten times. Its antigen is not known. V lost 0 bases to trimming and J lost 5 bases, with 11 bases between them. This CDR3 region has 14 residues. Germline CDR1 and CDR2: KGHSH and LQKENI. TCR beta CDR3 sequences were amplified from RNA transcripts. HTBI primers were the set used in a first-round RT-PCR of the TCR CDR3. Using its own MiXCR run on the multiplex PCR reads, TCRdb lists one record per CDR3 protein. This sample yields hundreds of thousands of distinct CDR3 sequences, of which roughly 14% are seen a single time; around 14% belongs to the top ten. Sequencing was carried out using blood. The source of this sequence is a man aged 18-30 years with Graves' ophthalmopathy. The chain employs TRBV18 and TRBJ2-7, with TRBD2 as a possible D gene (5 bases). CDR3 bases: TGTGCCAGCTCACCACCTTCGGAGGCGAACGAGCAGTACTTC. It yields the protein CASSPPSEANEQYF.